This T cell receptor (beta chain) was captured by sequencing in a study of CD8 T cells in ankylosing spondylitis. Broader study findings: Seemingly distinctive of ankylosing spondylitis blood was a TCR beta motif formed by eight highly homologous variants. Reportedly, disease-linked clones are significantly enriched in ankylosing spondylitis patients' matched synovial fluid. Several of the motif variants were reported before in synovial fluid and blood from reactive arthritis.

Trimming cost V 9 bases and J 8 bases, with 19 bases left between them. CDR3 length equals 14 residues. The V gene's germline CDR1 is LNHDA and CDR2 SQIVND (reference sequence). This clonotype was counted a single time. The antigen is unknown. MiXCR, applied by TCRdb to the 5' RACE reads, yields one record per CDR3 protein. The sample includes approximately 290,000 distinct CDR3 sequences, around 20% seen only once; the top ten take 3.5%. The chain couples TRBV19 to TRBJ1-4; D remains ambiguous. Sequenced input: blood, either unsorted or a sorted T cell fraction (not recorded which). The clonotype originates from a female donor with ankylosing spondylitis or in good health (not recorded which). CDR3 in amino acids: CASAHPGVVEKLFF. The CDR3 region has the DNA TGTGCCAGCGCCCACCCTGGAGTGGTGGAAAAACTGTTTTTT.